This T cell receptor beta chain was recorded in a study of cytomegalovirus exposure and HLA in healthy donors. Turning to the study itself: Early on, a data release was issued that held some 85 million unique TCRs from HLA-typed donors. Study-wide results and limits: Associated with HLA alleles at 0.05 false discovery rate in a later analysis were approximately 17,000 TCR beta sequences. Reportedly, HLA-A and HLA-B alleles of most subjects were accurately predicted from TCR beta.

As to this clone: Its cognate antigen is unknown. Relative to the germline gene, one junction end is altered; a read error may explain this.

Likely unrecorded immune exposures existed in these nominally healthy donors. The PCR had 60 Vbeta and 13 Jbeta primers. The assay was immunoSEQ multiplex PCR, and TCRdb's table has in-frame clones only and misses some. Of fewer than 150,000 clones listed, around 77% were seen once; the top ten hold approximately 1.2%. The receptor comes from a man between 45 and 60 years old in good health and CMV-seronegative. Sequenced: PBMCs.

The CDR3 region is CASSNPGTATDTRYF. CDR3 coding DNA: TGTGCCAGTAGTAACCCGGGGACAGCCACAGATACGCGGTATTTT. The chain recombines TRBV19 with TRBJ2-3; 7 bases fit TRBD1. The CDR3 length is 15 residues. The V gene's germline CDR1 is LNHDA and CDR2 SQIVND (reference sequence). The complete variable domain, with remaining parts taken from reference TRBV19 and TRBJ2-3, reads DGGITQSPKYLFRKEGQNVTLSCEQNLNHDAMYWYRQDPGQGLRLIYYSQIVNDFQKGDIAEGYSVSREKKESFPLTVTSAQKNPTAFYLCASSNPGTATDTRYFGPGTRLTVL.